The clone carrying this T cell receptor (beta chain) was observed a handful of times. No antigen is known for it. Germline V CDR1 and CDR2: SEHNR, FQNEAQ (reference sequence). Trimming shortened V by 8 bases and J by 2 bases, and 16 bases separated the two germline ends. CDR3 size: 15 residues. This sample was taken from a study of T-cell reconstitution after alpha-beta-depleted transplantation in children. Study outcomes and limitations: T-cell numbers and diversity one year post-transplant derived largely from freshly generated T cells. Where some patients showed high TCRbeta diversity at day 60, it came from recipient T cells and thymic progenitors that had survived. Roughly two months post-transplant, alpha-beta T cells reportedly originated from several hundred graft clones that had expanded.

Using unique molecular identifiers, the investigators prepared the TCRbeta library. One entry per CDR3 protein results from TCRdb running MiXCR on the PCR reads. This sample carries a few hundred thousand distinct CDR3 sequences, roughly 11% of them seen once, and the ten largest clones take roughly a quarter. Specimen: peripheral blood, collected 180 days after TCRalphabeta/CD19-depleted stem cell transplant. This sequence originates from a male patient between 2 and 10 years old who had a stem cell transplant for chronic granulomatous disease, so the T cells may come from the graft donor. The rearrangement links TRBV7-9 to TRBJ1-5; possible D gene TRBD1, 6 bases. The CDR3 nucleotides read TGTGCCAGCCAGTCGGGGGGCTTCGGCAATCAGCCCCAGCATTTT. Translated: CASQSGGFGNQPQHF.